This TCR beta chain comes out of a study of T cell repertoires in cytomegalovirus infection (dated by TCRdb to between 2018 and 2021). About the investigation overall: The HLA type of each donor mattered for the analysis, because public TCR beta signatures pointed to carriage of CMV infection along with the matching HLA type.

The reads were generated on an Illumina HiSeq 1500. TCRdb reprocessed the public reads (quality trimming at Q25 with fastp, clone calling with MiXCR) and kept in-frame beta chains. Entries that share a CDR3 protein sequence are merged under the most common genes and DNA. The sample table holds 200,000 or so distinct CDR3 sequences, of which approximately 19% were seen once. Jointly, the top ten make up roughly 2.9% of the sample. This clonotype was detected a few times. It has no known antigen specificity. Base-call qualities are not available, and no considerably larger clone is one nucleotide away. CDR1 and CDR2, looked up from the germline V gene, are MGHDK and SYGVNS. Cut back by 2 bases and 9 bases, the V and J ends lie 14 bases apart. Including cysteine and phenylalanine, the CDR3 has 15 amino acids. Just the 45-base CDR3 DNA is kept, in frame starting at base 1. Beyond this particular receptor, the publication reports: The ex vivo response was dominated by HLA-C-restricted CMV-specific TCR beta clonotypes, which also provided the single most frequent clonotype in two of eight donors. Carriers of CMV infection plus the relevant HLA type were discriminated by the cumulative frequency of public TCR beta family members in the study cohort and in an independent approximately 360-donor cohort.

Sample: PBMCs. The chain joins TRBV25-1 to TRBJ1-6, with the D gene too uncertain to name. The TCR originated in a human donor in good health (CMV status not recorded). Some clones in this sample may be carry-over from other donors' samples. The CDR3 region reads CASSESMGSGSPLHF. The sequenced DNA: TGTGCCAGCAGTGAAAGTATGGGATCGGGTTCACCCCTCCACTTT.